The subject of this entry is one T cell receptor (beta chain). This record comes from a study of blood T cell repertoires in COVID-19. V trimming: 4 bases; J trimming: 8 bases; junction bases outside the gene matches: 8. Germline V gives CDR1 ENHRY, CDR2 SYGVKD. The CDR3 covers 14 residues. The data were produced by immunoSEQ multiplex PCR, yet TCRdb's version contains in-frame clones alone and is incomplete. The sample contains over 200,000 clones, 75% to 90% of which appear only once. Sequences were obtained from PBMCs or T cells enriched from blood (not recorded which). The receptor comes from a woman aged 25 to 39 who had been exposed to COVID-19. The V gene is TRBV10-3, the J gene TRBJ2-1, with 7 bases identical to TRBD1. CDR3 sequence: CAISGQNTGDEQFF. CDR3 DNA sequence: TGTGCCATCAGTGGTCAGAACACAGGGGATGAGCAGTTCTTC.